These 26 T cell receptor beta chains were all obtained from the same sample, sequenced in a study of technical replicates of blood from a handful of donors. Libraries were prepared by immunoSEQ multiplex PCR; TCRdb keeps only in-frame clonotypes and omits some of them. The sample shows about 69,000 clones, 88% of them seen only once. The specimen was PBMCs. Source of these receptors: a human donor in good health. Some clones in this sample may be carry-over from other donors' samples.

The rearrangement uses TRBV7-3 and TRBJ2-7, with TRBD2 matching over 8 bases. From germline, CDR1 is SGHTA and CDR2 FQGTGA. J was trimmed by 6 bases and V by 3 bases; bases with no gene match: 10. The CDR3 loop spans 15 amino acids. The CDR3 region is CASSFLPGGQSEQYF. The CDR3 DNA sequence: TGTGCCAGCAGCTTTTTACCGGGAGGGCAATCCGAGCAGTACTTC.

The gene calls are TRBV4-3 and TRBJ2-3, with TRBD2 matching 8 bases. Germline loops: CDR1 LGHNA, CDR2 YSLEER. With 0 bases clipped from V and 2 bases from J, the junction kept 4 bases outside the gene matches. This CDR3 is built from 16 residues. The CDR3 sequence is CASSQESAGVTDTQYF. In nucleotides, the CDR3 is TGCGCCAGCAGCCAAGAGTCAGCGGGGGTCACAGATACGCAGTATTTT.

V is TRBV6-1 and J is TRBJ2-1; 7 nucleotides agree with TRBD2. Trimming removed 8 bases from V and 3 bases from J; junction bases left unmatched: 7. The CDR3 runs 14 residues. Germline lookup yields CDR1 MNHNS and CDR2 SASEGT. The CDR3 DNA is TGTGCCAGCCCCCGACCGGGAGGCTACAATGAGCAGTTCTTC. Translating it yields CASPRPGGYNEQFF.

V and J are TRBV2 and TRBJ2-7; TRBD2 aligns across 7 bases. There are 14 residues in the CDR3. The ends lost 6 bases at V and 0 bases at J; junction bases unmatched: 5. CDR1 and CDR2 (germline): SNHLY, FYNNEI. CDR3 region: CASRDTSVSYEQYF. In nucleotides, the CDR3 is TGTGCCAGCAGAGATACTAGCGTCTCCTACGAGCAGTACTTC.

The chain recombines TRBV5-8 with TRBJ2-3, with 10 positions matching TRBD2. Germline trimming cut 5 bases from V and 0 bases from J; bases unmatched to any gene: 3. The CDR3 contains 15 residues. CDR1 and CDR2 from the germline V gene are SGHTS and YDEGEE. In DNA form, the CDR3 reads TGTGCCAGCAGACTTAGCGGGGGGAGCACAGATACGCAGTATTTT. Protein sequence: CASRLSGGSTDTQYF.

The V and J genes are TRBV12-5 and TRBJ1-5, with 8 bases identical to TRBD1. With V trimmed by 7 bases and J by 3 bases, 8 bases remained unmatched. The V gene's germline CDR1 is LGHNT and CDR2 FRNRAP. The CDR3 is 15 residues long. The DNA of the CDR3 is TGTGCTAGTGTCCCGGGACAGGTGTACAATCAGCCCCAGCATTTT. Residues: CASVPGQVYNQPQHF.

J is TRBJ2-7 and V is TRBV29-1; the match to TRBD2 covers 9 bases. Germline V gives CDR1 SQVTM, CDR2 ANQGSEA. With V trimmed by 1 base and J by 3 bases, 7 bases remained unmatched. The CDR3 length is 15 residues. CDR3 nucleotides: TGCAGCGTTGAAGGTGCTAGCGGGGACCTCTACGAGCAGTACTTC. This encodes CSVEGASGDLYEQYF.

The gene calls are TRBV27 and TRBJ2-3; 8 bases match TRBD2. The V gene's germline CDR1 is MNHEY and CDR2 SMNVEV (reference sequence). This CDR3 has 15 amino acids. V trimming: 5 bases; J trimming: 4 bases; junction bases outside the gene matches: 8. As DNA, the CDR3 is TGTGCCAGCAGTCCGCCGGCGGGGGGCGCAGATACGCAGTATTTT. Translated, it gives CASSPPAGGADTQYF.

A few counts support this clone. V is TRBV11-2 and J is TRBJ2-7; D remains unclear. This CDR3 has 12 residues. From germline, CDR1 is SGHAT and CDR2 FQNNGV. The V and J ends lost 4 bases and 0 bases respectively, with 4 bases between them. CDR3 protein: CASSSLSYEQYF. DNA of the CDR3: TGTGCCAGCAGCTCTCTCTCCTACGAGCAGTACTTC. Full variable domain (rest looked up from reference TRBV11-2 and TRBJ2-7): EAGVAQSPRYKIIEKRQSVAFWCNPISGHATLYWYQQILGQGPKLLIQFQNNGVVDDSQLPKDRFSAERLKGVDSTLKIQPAKLEDSAVYLCASSSLSYEQYFGPGTRLTVT.

This clone is a singleton in its sample. The chain carries TRBV7-9 and TRBJ1-6; no definite D call. Trimming took off 3 bases at V and 6 bases at J, with 3 bases between the two ends. Germline V gene sequence: CDR1 SEHNR, CDR2 FQNEAQ (reference sequence). The CDR3 sequence is 12 residues long. CDR3 loop: CASSLSNSPLHF. The CDR3 DNA follows: TGTGCCAGCAGCTTGAGTAATTCACCCCTCCACTTT.

The chain uses TRBV7-9 and TRBJ2-3, with a possible D match to TRBD2 (6 bases). V was cut by 10 bases and J by 2 bases, with 10 bases left in between. This CDR3 has 12 amino acids. CDR1 and CDR2 (germline): SEHNR, FQNEAQ (reference sequence). The CDR3 is CATAGDTDTQYF. The CDR3 DNA follows: TGTGCCACAGCGGGTGACACAGATACGCAGTATTTT.

The V and J genes are TRBV7-2 and TRBJ2-7; 8 bases line up with TRBD2. The trim removed 4 bases at V and 1 base at J, leaving 6 bases unmatched. CDR3 length: 15 amino acids. Germline-derived CDR1 and CDR2 are SGHTA and FQGNSA. The CDR3 DNA sequence: TGTGCCAGCAGCTCTTTAACGGGGGGGTCCTACGAGCAGTACTTC. Translated: CASSSLTGGSYEQYF. The whole variable domain, remainder taken from reference TRBV7-2 and TRBJ2-7, is GAGVSQSPSNKVTEKGKDVELRCDPISGHTALYWYRQSLGQGLEFLIYFQGNSAPDKSGLPSDRFSAERTGGSVSTLTIQRTQQEDSAVYLCASSSLTGGSYEQYFGPGTRLTVT.

The chain is built from TRBV4-2 and TRBJ1-6, with D perhaps matching TRBD1 (5 bases). Germline V lookup: CDR1 LGHNA, CDR2 YNFKEQ. V dropped 3 bases and J dropped 5 bases, with 14 bases sitting between them. This CDR3 spans 16 amino acids. The chain's CDR3 is CASSQETGTDNSPLHF. CDR3 in DNA: TGTGCCAGCAGCCAGGAAACCGGGACTGATAATTCACCCCTCCACTTT.

V is TRBV4-1 and J is TRBJ2-2; 7 bases are a match to TRBD2. The V and J ends lost 2 bases and 2 bases, in that order; junction bases with no gene match: 2. Germline CDR1 MGHRA, CDR2 YSYEKL. This CDR3 contains 15 residues. CDR3 region: CASSQREANTGELFF. CDR3 DNA: TGCGCCAGCAGCCAACGGGAGGCCAACACCGGGGAGCTGTTTTTT.

The V and J genes are TRBV6-1 and TRBJ1-2; TRBD1 agrees at 9 bases. CDR3 length equals 15 residues. The V segment lost 0 bases and the J segment 6 bases; nucleotides outside the gene matches: 5. Germline V lookup: CDR1 MNHNS, CDR2 SASEGT. CDR3 loop: CASSEAVTGGDGYTF. The CDR3 DNA sequence: TGTGCCAGCAGTGAAGCGGTGACAGGGGGAGATGGCTACACCTTC.

This chain joins TRBV10-3 and TRBJ1-5; the match to TRBD1 covers 8 bases. J gave up 5 bases and V 6 bases, and 3 bases lay outside the gene matches. The V gene's germline CDR1 is ENHRY and CDR2 SYGVKD. The length of the CDR3 is 13 residues. Here the CDR3 reads CAIRSDRDQPQHF. The CDR3 coding sequence is TGTGCCATCAGATCGGACAGGGATCAGCCCCAGCATTTT.

CDR3 amino acids: CASSERTGGTGELFF. In DNA form, the CDR3 reads TGTGCCAGCAGCGAACGGACAGGCGGGACCGGGGAGCTGTTTTTT. The chain joins TRBV9 to TRBJ2-2; TRBD1 matches 7 bases. Germline trimming cut 3 bases from V and 5 bases from J; bases unmatched to any gene: 7. The germline CDR1 and CDR2 sequences are SGDLS and YYNGEE. CDR3 length: 15 residues.

This clone was detected once. The CDR3 region is CASSLRGNSPLHF. The CDR3 DNA reads as TGTGCCAGCAGCTTACGGGGGAATTCACCCCTCCACTTT. The genes are TRBV7-3 and TRBJ1-6; D is perhaps TRBD1 (5 bases). Trimming cost V 2 bases and J 7 bases, with 6 bases left between them. CDR1 and CDR2 (germline): SGHTA, FQGTGA. There are 13 residues in the CDR3.

The gene calls are TRBV7-9 and TRBJ1-2; the D gene is possibly TRBD1 (6 bases). Germline V gene data show CDR1 as SEHNR and CDR2 as FQNEAQ (reference sequence). The CDR3 has 14 amino acids. V was shortened by 6 bases and J by 4 bases, with 15 bases between the two germline ends. This CDR3 reads CASSQTGFSYGYTF. The CDR3 nucleotides read TGTGCCAGCAGTCAAACAGGGTTCTCCTATGGCTACACCTTC. The whole variable domain, filled in from reference TRBV7-9 and TRBJ1-2, reads DTGVSQNPRHKITKRGQNVTFRCDPISEHNRLYWYRQTLGQGPEFLTYFQNEAQLEKSRLLSDRFSAERPKGSFSTLEIQRTEQGDSAMYLCASSQTGFSYGYTFGSGTRLTVV.

This clone was observed a single time. The chain links TRBV11-2 to TRBJ1-4; 9 bases are a match to TRBD1. The J segment lost 3 bases and the V segment lost 2 bases, leaving 1 base of the junction unmatched. The CDR3 totals 15 residues. The germline CDR1 and CDR2 sequences are SGHAT and FQNNGV. As DNA, the CDR3 is TGTGCCAGCAGCTTAAGGGACAGGGCTAATGAAAAACTGTTTTTT. This gives the protein CASSLRDRANEKLFF.

The CDR3 nucleotides are TGTGCCTCAAGGTACGGGGGAATTGTCAATGAGCAGTTCTTC. This encodes CASRYGGIVNEQFF. V is TRBV19 and J is TRBJ2-1, with D tentatively TRBD2 (6 bases). In germline, CDR1 is LNHDA, CDR2 SQIVND (reference sequence). Trimming cost V 11 bases and J 6 bases, with 20 bases left between them. The CDR3 is 14 amino acids.

V is TRBV19 and J is TRBJ2-1; 8 nucleotides align to TRBD2. V gave up 2 bases and J gave up 7 bases; unmatched junction bases: 10. The CDR3 contains 16 residues. From germline, CDR1 is LNHDA and CDR2 SQIVND (reference sequence). The chain's CDR3 is CASSILGAGAVNEQFF. The CDR3 DNA reads as TGTGCCAGTAGTATACTAGGAGCGGGAGCTGTAAATGAGCAGTTCTTC.

The rearrangement uses TRBV5-6 and TRBJ1-4; D is uncertain. Looked up from germline, CDR1 is SGHDT and CDR2 is YYEEEE. V was shortened by 4 bases and J by 8 bases, with 15 bases between the two germline ends. CDR3 length: 14 amino acids. CDR3 sequence reads: CASSPRVLGEKLFF. DNA of the CDR3: TGTGCCAGCAGCCCGCGGGTCCTGGGAGAAAAACTGTTTTTT. Filled out from reference TRBV5-6 and TRBJ1-4, the complete variable domain reads DAGVTQSPTHLIKTRGQQVTLRCSPKSGHDTVSWYQQALGQGPQFIFQYYEEEERQRGNFPDRFSGHQFPNYSSELNVNALLLGDSALYLCASSPRVLGEKLFFGSGTQLSVL.

This clone was counted once. The chain uses TRBV7-2 and TRBJ2-7; TRBD2 agrees at 10 bases. The junction had 1 base not matched to a gene; V was cut back by 5 bases and J by 0 bases. Germline-derived CDR1 and CDR2 are SGHTA and FQGNSA. The length of the CDR3 is 14 residues. CDR3 sequence reads: CASSPSGSSYEQYF. The CDR3 DNA sequence: TGTGCCAGCAGCCCTAGCGGGAGCTCCTACGAGCAGTACTTC.

Only one count was recorded for this clone. The chain uses TRBV10-3 and TRBJ1-2; D perhaps matches TRBD1 (5 bases). The germline V gene encodes CDR1 ENHRY and CDR2 SYGVKD. CDR3 length: 15 amino acids. V lost 0 bases and J 5 bases, leaving 13 bases between the germline ends. The CDR3 bases are TGTGCCATCAGTGAGTCAAGGGGCCGTCGGTATGGCTACACCTTC. Amino acid sequence: CAISESRGRRYGYTF.

The chain is built from TRBV4-3 and TRBJ2-5, with TRBD2 matching over 15 bases. Germline V gives CDR1 LGHNA, CDR2 YSLEER. Trimming at V came to 0 bases and at J to 5 bases, leaving 7 bases not matched to a gene. The CDR3 consists of 18 residues. CDR3 loop: CASSQDRTSGGGGETQYF. CDR3 bases: TGCGCCAGCAGCCAAGATCGGACTAGCGGGGGGGGAGGGGAGACCCAGTACTTC.